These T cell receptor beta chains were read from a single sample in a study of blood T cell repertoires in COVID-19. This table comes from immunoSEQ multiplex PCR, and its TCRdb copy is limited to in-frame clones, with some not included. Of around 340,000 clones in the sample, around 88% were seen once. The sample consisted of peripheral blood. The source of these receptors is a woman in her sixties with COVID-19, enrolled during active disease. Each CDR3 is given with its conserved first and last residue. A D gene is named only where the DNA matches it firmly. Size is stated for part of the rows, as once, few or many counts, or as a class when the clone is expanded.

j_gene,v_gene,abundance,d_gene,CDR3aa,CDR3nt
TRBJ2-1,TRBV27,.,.,CASSFVSGIDYNEQFF,TGTGCCAGCAGTTTCGTTTCCGGTATCGATTACAATGAGCAGTTCTTC
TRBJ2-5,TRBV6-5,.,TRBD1,CASRHDRVRETQYF,TGTGCCAGCAGACATGACAGGGTTCGGGAGACCCAGTACTTC
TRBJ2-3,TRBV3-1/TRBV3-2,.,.,CASRLGETQYF,TGTGCCAGCCGGCTAGGGGAAACGCAGTATTTT
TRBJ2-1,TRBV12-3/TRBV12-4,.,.,CASRWGQGEQFF,TGTGCCAGCAGATGGGGGCAAGGGGAGCAGTTCTTC
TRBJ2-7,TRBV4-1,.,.,CASSQANRRSYEQYF,TGCGCCAGCAGCCAGGCAAACAGGCGTTCCTACGAGCAGTACTTC
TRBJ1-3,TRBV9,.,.,CASSVFFGQASGNTIYF,.
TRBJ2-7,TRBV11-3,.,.,CASSLEDNSYEQYF,TGTGCCAGCAGCTTAGAGGACAACTCCTACGAGCAGTACTTC
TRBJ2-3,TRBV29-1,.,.,CSVEDGIAVTDTQYF,TGCAGCGTTGAAGATGGAATAGCAGTCACAGATACGCAGTATTTT
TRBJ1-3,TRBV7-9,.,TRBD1,CASGRIQGSAGNTIYF,TGTGCCAGCGGCCGAATACAGGGGTCAGCTGGAAACACCATATATTTT
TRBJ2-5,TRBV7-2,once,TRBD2,CASSFSGGRQETQYF,TGTGCCAGCAGCTTTAGCGGGGGCCGTCAAGAGACCCAGTACTTC
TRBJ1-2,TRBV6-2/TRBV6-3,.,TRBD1,CASSTGGRHYGYTF,TGTGCCAGCAGCACAGGGGGGAGACACTATGGCTACACCTTC
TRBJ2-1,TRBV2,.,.,CASVRVLGYNEQFF,TGTGCCAGCGTCAGGGTTTTGGGCTACAATGAGCAGTTCTTC
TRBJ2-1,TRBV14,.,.,CASSQYVSYNEQFF,TGTGCCAGCAGCCAATATGTTTCTTACAATGAGCAGTTCTTC
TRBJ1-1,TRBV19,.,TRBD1,CASSTGQVNTEAFF,TGTGCCAGTAGTACGGGACAGGTGAACACTGAAGCTTTCTTT
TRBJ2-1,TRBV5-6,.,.,CASLSSSYNEQFF,TGTGCCAGCTTGAGTAGCTCCTACAATGAGCAGTTCTTC
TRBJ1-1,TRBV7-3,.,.,CASSLLGGTEAFF,TGTGCCAGCAGCTTACTAGGGGGAACTGAAGCTTTCTTT
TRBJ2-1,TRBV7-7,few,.,CASSSGSSSYNEQFF,TGTGCCAGCAGCTCAGGGTCTAGCTCCTACAATGAGCAGTTCTTC
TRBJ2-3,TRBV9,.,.,CASSVAQGGTDTQYF,TGTGCCAGCAGCGTAGCCCAAGGGGGCACAGATACGCAGTATTTT
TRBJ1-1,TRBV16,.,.,CASSVMNTEAFF,TGTGCCAGCAGCGTTATGAACACTGAAGCTTTCTTT
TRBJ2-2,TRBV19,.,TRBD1,CASSIFAGKTGLNTGELFF,TGTGCCAGTAGTATATTCGCGGGCAAGACAGGGCTGAACACCGGGGAGCTGTTTTTT
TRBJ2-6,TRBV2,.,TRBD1,CASSERGQVSGANVLTF,TGTGCCAGCAGTGAAAGGGGACAGGTCTCTGGGGCCAACGTCCTGACTTTC
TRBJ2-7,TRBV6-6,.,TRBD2,CASSLAGGTSHEQYF,TGTGCCAGCAGCTTAGCGGGGGGCACTTCCCACGAGCAGTACTTC
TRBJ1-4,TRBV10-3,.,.,CAISAQGGEKLFF,TGTGCCATCAGTGCCCAAGGAGGGGAAAAACTGTTTTTT
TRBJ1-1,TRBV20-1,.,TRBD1,CSASVWDRTVFYAEAFF,TGCAGTGCTAGTGTTTGGGACAGGACTGTCTTTTACGCTGAAGCTTTCTTT
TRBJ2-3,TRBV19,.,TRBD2,CASSTYRDYPLDTQYF,TGTGCCAGTAGTACATACCGGGACTACCCGCTTGATACGCAGTATTTT
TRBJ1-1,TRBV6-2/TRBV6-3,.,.,CASSYPWGEGTTEAFF,TGTGCCAGCAGTTACCCCTGGGGAGAAGGAACCACTGAAGCTTTCTTT
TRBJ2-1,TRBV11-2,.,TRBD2,CASSSTAGASYNEQFF,TGTGCCAGCAGCTCAACAGCGGGGGCCTCCTACAATGAGCAGTTCTTC
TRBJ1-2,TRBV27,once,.,CASSYNGEYGYTF,TGTGCCAGCAGTTACAACGGGGAATATGGCTACACCTTC
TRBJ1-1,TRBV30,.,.,CAWMATEAFF,TGTGCCTGGATGGCAACTGAAGCTTTCTTT
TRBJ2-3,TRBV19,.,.,CASSIDRGIITDTQYF,TGTGCCAGTAGTATAGATCGGGGGATCATCACAGATACGCAGTATTTT
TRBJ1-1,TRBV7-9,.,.,CASSYSLDSEAFF,TGTGCCAGCAGCTACTCCCTCGACAGTGAAGCTTTCTTT
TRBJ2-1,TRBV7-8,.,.,CASSLGRYNEQFF,TGTGCCAGCAGCTTAGGCCGGTACAATGAGCAGTTCTTC
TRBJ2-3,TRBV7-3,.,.,CASSLGAGPSTDTQYF,TGTGCCAGCAGCTTAGGGGCAGGACCTAGCACAGATACGCAGTATTTT
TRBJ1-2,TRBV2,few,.,CASRNTFLNYGYTF,TGTGCCAGCAGGAACACCTTTCTTAACTATGGCTACACCTTC
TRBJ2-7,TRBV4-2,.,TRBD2,CASSSPGLAAHEQYF,TGTGCCAGCAGCTCTCCGGGACTAGCGGCCCACGAGCAGTACTTC
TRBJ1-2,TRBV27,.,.,CASYSGVWGYTF,TGTGCCAGCTATTCCGGGGTTTGGGGCTACACCTTC
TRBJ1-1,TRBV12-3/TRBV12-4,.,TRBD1,CASSLQQGTEAFF,TGTGCCAGCAGTTTACAACAGGGGACTGAAGCTTTCTTT
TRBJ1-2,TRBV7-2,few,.,CASSLSNPGGYTF,TGTGCCAGCAGCTTGAGTAACCCGGGTGGCTACACCTTC
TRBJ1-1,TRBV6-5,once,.,CASRLDSLLKAFF,TGTGCCAGCAGACTTGACAGCCTCCTGAAAGCTTTCTTT
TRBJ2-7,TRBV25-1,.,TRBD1,CASSVVTGSSYEQYF,TGTGCCAGCAGTGTTGTGACAGGGAGCTCCTACGAGCAGTACTTC
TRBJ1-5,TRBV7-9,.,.,CASSLETQPQHF,TGTGCCAGCAGCTTAGAAACACAGCCCCAGCATTTT
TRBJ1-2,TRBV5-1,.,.,CASSLPSNYGYTF,TGCGCCAGCAGCTTGCCATCTAACTATGGCTACACCTTC
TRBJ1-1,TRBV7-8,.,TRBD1,CASSLDRLNTEAFF,TGTGCCAGCAGCTTGGACAGGCTGAACACTGAAGCTTTCTTT
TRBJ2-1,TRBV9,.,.,CASSVAGQEQFF,TGTGCCAGCAGCGTAGCTGGACAGGAGCAGTTCTTC